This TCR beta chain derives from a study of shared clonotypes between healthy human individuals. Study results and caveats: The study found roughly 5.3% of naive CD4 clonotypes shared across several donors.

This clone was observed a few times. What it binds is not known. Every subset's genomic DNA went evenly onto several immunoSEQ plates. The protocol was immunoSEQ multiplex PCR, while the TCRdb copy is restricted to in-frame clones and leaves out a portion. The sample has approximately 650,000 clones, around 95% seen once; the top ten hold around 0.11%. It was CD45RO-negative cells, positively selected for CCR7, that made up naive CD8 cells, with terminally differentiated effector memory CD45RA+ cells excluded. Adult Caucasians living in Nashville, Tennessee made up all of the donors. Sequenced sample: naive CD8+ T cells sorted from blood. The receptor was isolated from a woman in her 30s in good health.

DNA of the CDR3: TGTGCCAGCAGTTTAGTTGGGCACAACAATGAGCAGTTCTTC. Residues: CASSLVGHNNEQFF. The V gene is TRBV27, the J gene TRBJ2-1; D gene uncertain. Germline V lookup: CDR1 MNHEY, CDR2 SMNVEV (reference sequence). The CDR3 loop spans 14 amino acids. V lost 2 bases to trimming and J lost 5 bases, with 10 bases between them.